This T cell receptor (beta chain) was identified during a study of breast tumors, draining lymph nodes, adjacent tissues. Study-level results: The data were judged consistent with most tumor T cells coming from lymph node and expanding in tumor. Tumor and nontumor repertoires were significantly more similar in luminal-like than in basal-like breast cancer.

This clonotype was seen a handful of times. What it binds is not known. A much larger clonotype is one base distant, so this may be a read error. The CDR3 spans 16 residues. TCRdb re-derived calls from the multiplex PCR reads in MiXCR, one entry per CDR3 protein. The top ten hold over 0.95% of the sample, which has about 270,000 distinct CDR3 sequences, 30% seen once. The lymph nodes were axillary draining lymph nodes from breast cancer patients. The sequencing sample was made of axillary lymph node tissue. This TCR came from a female donor with breast cancer. Some clones in this sample may be carry-over from other donors' samples. J is TRBJ2-7 and V is TRBV12-3 or TRBV12-4, with D possibly being TRBD2 (6 bases). For the CDR3, the DNA is TGTGCCAGCAGTCTCGATAGCGGCCGGGAGCTCTACAAGCAGTACTTC. Protein product: CASSLDSGRELYKQYF.